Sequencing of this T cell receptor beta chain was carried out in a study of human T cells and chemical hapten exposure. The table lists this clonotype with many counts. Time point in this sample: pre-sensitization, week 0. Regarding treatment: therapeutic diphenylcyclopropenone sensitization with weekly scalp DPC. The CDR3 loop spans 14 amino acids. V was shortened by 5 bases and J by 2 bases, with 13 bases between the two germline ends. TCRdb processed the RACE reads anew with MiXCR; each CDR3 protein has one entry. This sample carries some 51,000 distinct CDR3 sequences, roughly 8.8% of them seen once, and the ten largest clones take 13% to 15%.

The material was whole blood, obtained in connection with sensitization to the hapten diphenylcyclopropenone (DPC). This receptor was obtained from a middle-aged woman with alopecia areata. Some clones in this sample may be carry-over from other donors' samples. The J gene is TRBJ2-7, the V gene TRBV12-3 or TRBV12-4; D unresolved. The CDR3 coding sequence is TGTGCCAGCAGTACACGGACGGAAACCTACGAGCAGTACTTC. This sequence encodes CASSTRTETYEQYF.